This TCR beta chain was found in a study of shared T cell receptors in the human thymus. Assay used: immunoSEQ multiplex PCR; TCRdb lists only in-frame clones, some missing. The table has some 660,000 clones, approximately 89% seen once; the top ten hold roughly 0.0089%. The CDR3 consists of 14 residues. Per the germline V gene, CDR1 is SGHTS and CDR2 is YDEGEE. With V trimmed by 4 bases and J by 5 bases, 8 bases remained unmatched. This clone was counted only a few times. This sample was shared with a second study, whose subject was human thymus T cells. From that paper: Having corrective surgery for congenital heart defects, healthy Finnish infants were the ones who donated. An apparent bias in V and J gene usage was seen in thymic and blood repertoires.

The sequence was obtained from a boy in the first two years of life with a congenital heart defect. The V and J genes are TRBV5-8 and TRBJ1-1; 7 bases are a match to TRBD1. The specimen sequenced was thymocytes. CDR3 residues: CASSRRQGGTEAFF. CDR3 sequence (DNA): TGTGCCAGCAGCCGCCGACAGGGTGGGACTGAAGCTTTCTTT.